The rows below give T cell receptor beta chains drawn from one sample of a study of blood T cell repertoires in COVID-19. The assay was immunoSEQ multiplex PCR, and TCRdb's table has in-frame clones only and misses some. Among 250,000 or so clones listed, about 85% were seen once. What was sequenced was peripheral blood. The receptor set was obtained from a man younger than 40 who had recovered from COVID-19. The CDR3 runs from the conserved cysteine through the conserved F or W. A D gene is named only where the DNA matches it firmly. Size values are once, few and many counts, or a class for expanded clones, and some rows have none.

D gene	V gene	clone size	J gene	CDR3 protein	CDR3 DNA
TRBD1	TRBV24-1	once	TRBJ2-5	CATSVRQGRKETQYF	TGTGCCACCAGTGTAAGACAGGGGCGAAAAGAGACCCAGTACTTC
.	TRBV2	.	TRBJ2-3	CASGGGPTDTQYF	TGTGCCAGCGGGGGGGGCCCCACAGATACGCAGTATTTT
.	TRBV20-1	.	TRBJ1-1	CSASNGGTEAFF	TGCAGTGCTAGTAACGGGGGCACTGAAGCTTTCTTT
.	TRBV5-4	.	TRBJ2-7	CASSPQGPTYEQYF	TGTGCCAGCAGCCCTCAGGGTCCCACCTACGAGCAGTACTTC
.	TRBV7-9	.	TRBJ1-2	CASSLGQARNYGYTF	TGTGCCAGCAGCTTAGGACAGGCTAGGAACTATGGCTACACCTTC
TRBD1	TRBV18	.	TRBJ2-3	CASSPRDSPQAFTDTQYF	TGTGCCAGCTCACCACGGGACAGCCCACAGGCCTTCACAGATACGCAGTATTTT
.	TRBV19	.	TRBJ2-6	CASSREQGSGANVLTF	TGTGCCAGTAGCCGAGAACAGGGCTCTGGGGCCAACGTCCTGACTTTC
.	TRBV5-1	.	TRBJ2-3	CASYAEADTQYF	TGCGCCAGCTATGCTGAGGCAGATACGCAGTATTTT
.	TRBV6-1	.	TRBJ2-3	CASSEAGGQVDTQYF	TGTGCCAGCAGTGAAGCAGGGGGACAAGTAGATACGCAGTATTTT
.	TRBV6-5	.	TRBJ1-6	CASRTESSYNSPLHF	TGTGCCAGCAGGACTGAATCGTCCTATAATTCACCCCTCCACTTT
.	TRBV4-1	once	TRBJ1-6	CASSHVRQGVNNSPLHF	TGCGCCAGCAGCCACGTCAGGCAAGGGGTCAATAATTCACCCCTCCACTTT
.	TRBV10-3	once	TRBJ1-1	CAIRYGDTEAFF	TGTGCCATCAGATACGGGGACACTGAAGCTTTCTTT
.	TRBV10-3	.	TRBJ1-3	CAISEGRGPPGNTIYF	TGTGCCATCAGTGAGGGGCGGGGACCCCCTGGAAACACCATATATTTT
.	TRBV6-1	.	TRBJ2-5	CASSDGGETQYF	TGTGCCAGCAGTGATGGGGGGGAGACCCAGTACTTC
.	TRBV12-3/TRBV12-4	few	TRBJ1-1	CASALRQSQEAFF	TGTGCCAGCGCCCTCAGGCAAAGTCAGGAAGCTTTCTTT
.	TRBV3-1/TRBV3-2	once	TRBJ1-6	CASSQGRGESYNSPLHF	TGTGCCAGCAGCCAGGGCAGGGGTGAATCCTATAATTCACCCCTCCACTTT
TRBD1	TRBV7-9	.	TRBJ2-4	CASSPRQGASKNIQYF	TGTGCCAGCAGCCCGAGACAGGGGGCCTCCAAAAACATTCAGTACTTC
TRBD1	TRBV18	.	TRBJ2-2	CASSVTGWTGELFF	TGTGCCAGCTCCGTGACAGGGTGGACCGGGGAGCTGTTTTTT
TRBD1	TRBV7-2	once	TRBJ1-2	CASSPRTGAYGYTF	TGTGCCAGCAGCCCAAGGACAGGGGCTTATGGCTACACCTTC
TRBD1	TRBV14	.	TRBJ2-1	CASSPLTGVDNEQFF	TGTGCCAGCAGCCCCCTGACAGGGGTGGACAATGAGCAGTTCTTC
.	TRBV14	.	TRBJ2-3	CASSPTGTTQYF	TGTGCCAGCAGCCCTACAGGGACTACGCAGTATTTT
.	TRBV30	.	TRBJ1-5	CAWRGGQPQHF	TGTGCCTGGAGGGGCGGGCAGCCCCAGCATTTT
TRBD1	TRBV5-1	.	TRBJ2-7	CASSQGTGRDEQYF	TGCGCCAGCAGTCAGGGGACAGGGAGAGACGAGCAGTACTTC
TRBD1	TRBV12-3/TRBV12-4	.	TRBJ1-1	CASSLEGAGEAFF	TGTGCCAGCAGTTTAGAGGGGGCGGGTGAAGCTTTCTTT
.	TRBV11-2	.	TRBJ2-1	CASSLAGGLYNEQFF	TGTGCCAGCAGCTTAGCGGGGGGCCTTTACAATGAGCAGTTCTTC
TRBD1	TRBV28	.	TRBJ2-2	CASSGPGQGMTGELFF	TGTGCCAGCAGCGGACCGGGACAGGGGATGACCGGGGAGCTGTTTTTT
.	TRBV12-3/TRBV12-4	.	TRBJ2-5	CASKAGAKETQYF	TGTGCCAGCAAGGCAGGGGCCAAAGAGACCCAGTACTTC
.	TRBV3-1/TRBV3-2	.	TRBJ2-1	CASSQGGRVEQFF	TGTGCCAGCAGCCAAGGGGGCCGGGTCGAGCAGTTCTTC
.	TRBV11-3	.	TRBJ1-1	CASSLGQGRSFF	TGTGCCAGCAGCTTAGGGCAGGGCCGGTCTTTCTTT
.	TRBV2	.	TRBJ1-2	CASSRIGPNYGYTF	TGTGCCAGCAGCAGAATTGGGCCTAACTATGGCTACACCTTC
TRBD1	TRBV5-1	few	TRBJ1-2	CASSEQGASNYGYTF	TGCGCCAGCAGCGAGCAGGGGGCATCTAACTATGGCTACACCTTC
.	TRBV3-1/TRBV3-2	many	TRBJ1-6	CASSQARGNSPLHF	TGTGCCAGCAGCCAAGCCAGGGGTAATTCACCCCTCCACTTT
TRBD2	TRBV28	.	TRBJ2-4	CASSTRDYQYF	TGTGCCAGCAGTACCAGGGACTATCAGTACTTC
TRBD2	TRBV10-3	.	TRBJ2-7	CATAGAVSYEQYF	TGTGCCACAGCGGGGGCCGTATCCTACGAGCAGTACTTC
TRBD1	TRBV6-2/TRBV6-3	.	TRBJ2-1	CASSYSGQGRNEQFF	TGTGCCAGCAGTTACTCGGGACAGGGGAGAAATGAGCAGTTCTTC
.	TRBV29-1	.	TRBJ1-2	CSARQISDYGYTF	TGCAGCGCCCGACAGATCTCGGACTATGGCTACACCTTC
TRBD2	TRBV5-1	.	TRBJ2-3	CASSLVAGGNTDTQYF	TGCGCCAGCAGCTTGGTTGCGGGGGGGAACACAGATACGCAGTATTTT
TRBD2	TRBV4-2	.	TRBJ2-3	CASSQGIAGSTDTQYF	TGTGCCAGCAGCCAAGGAATAGCGGGTAGCACAGATACGCAGTATTTT
TRBD2	TRBV10-3	.	TRBJ2-2	CAISTGGGTTGELFF	TGTGCCATCAGTACCGGCGGGGGGACCACCGGGGAGCTGTTTTTT
TRBD2	TRBV6-4	.	TRBJ2-1	CASSQTVGGDYNEQFF	TGTGCCAGCAGTCAAACAGTGGGGGGGGACTACAATGAGCAGTTCTTC
.	TRBV2	.	TRBJ2-7	CASSEDFPGRGEQYF	TGTGCCAGCAGTGAAGATTTTCCGGGTCGAGGCGAGCAGTACTTC
.	TRBV10-3	.	TRBJ2-3	CAISGRLGQNPTDTQYF	TGTGCCATCAGTGGTCGATTGGGACAAAACCCCACAGATACGCAGTATTTT
TRBD2	TRBV18	.	TRBJ2-1	CASSPPQAGGSYNEQFF	TGTGCCAGCTCACCACCCCAGGCGGGGGGTTCCTACAATGAGCAGTTCTTC